Listed below are T cell receptor beta chains from one sample, sequenced in a study of T cell repertoires in cytomegalovirus infection. The antigens of these receptors remain unknown. Via MiXCR, TCRdb re-called the reads, giving one row per CDR3 protein. The sample carries about 270,000 distinct CDR3 sequences, about 20% recorded once. The sequencing here drew on cultured PBMCs, taken from culture after CMV antigen stimulation. Every receptor here comes from a human donor in good health (CMV status not recorded). Some clones in this sample may be carry-over from other donors' samples. Both conserved end residues are part of each CDR3. A D gene is named only where the DNA matches it firmly.

v_call	j_call	cdr3_length	d_call	cdr3_aa
TRBV9	TRBJ1-1	13	-	CASSVVGSPEAFF
TRBV11-2	TRBJ1-5	17	TRBD1	CASSLGTGTSANQPQHF
TRBV7-2	TRBJ1-1	14	-	CASSFMGNPGEAFF
TRBV7-2	TRBJ2-2	15	TRBD2	CASSLGGRWTGELFF
TRBV7-9	TRBJ2-5	15	-	CASSVKTGLQETQYF
TRBV5-6	TRBJ2-7	14	TRBD2	CASSWTSGSSEQYF
TRBV6-2/TRBV6-3	TRBJ2-1	14	TRBD2	CASHGLAGSNEQFF
TRBV6-5	TRBJ2-6	19	-	CASSYSSSRGGAGANVLTF
TRBV11-2	TRBJ1-2	13	-	CASSLQGSSHYTF
TRBV12-3/TRBV12-4	TRBJ2-1	12	-	CASSLLAFEQFF
TRBV7-9	TRBJ2-7	13	-	CATKRASSYEQYF
TRBV5-1	TRBJ2-3	19	TRBD2	CASSMGLAGGGAETDTQYF
TRBV7-2	TRBJ2-7	16	TRBD2	CASSLFSVSGTYEQYF
TRBV7-2	TRBJ2-3	13	-	CASSLLGGDTQYF
TRBV6-1	TRBJ2-3	15	TRBD2	CASSELAGSTDTQYF
TRBV30	TRBJ2-1	13	-	CAWSAATLLEQFF
TRBV5-5	TRBJ1-2	13	-	CASSLEREGGYTF
TRBV20-1	TRBJ1-2	15	-	CSAREPGLEVHGYTF
TRBV2	TRBJ2-5	18	TRBD2	CASSEAGLAGVPQETQYF
TRBV18	TRBJ2-1	13	-	CASSPTGTNEQFF
TRBV6-2/TRBV6-3	TRBJ2-1	15	TRBD2	CAGRKRGSSYNEQFF
TRBV4-3	TRBJ1-5	13	-	CASSQELAQPQHF
TRBV29-1	TRBJ1-4	15	-	CSVIPLGGTNEKLFF
TRBV2	TRBJ2-1	12	-	CASRPNVLEQFF
TRBV7-2	TRBJ1-5	15	-	CASSPGLTLNQPQHF
TRBV27	TRBJ2-1	18	-	CASSFRTGRDFNYNEQFF
TRBV7-9	TRBJ1-1	17	TRBD1	CASRFPGQGARGTEAFF
TRBV7-9	TRBJ1-4	13	-	CASSLVAYEKLFF
TRBV7-8	TRBJ2-1	16	TRBD2	CASSLAGGGRLDEQFF
TRBV7-2	TRBJ1-4	15	-	CASSSPQGINEKLFF
TRBV12-3/TRBV12-4	TRBJ2-1	12	-	CASGRTVDEQFF
TRBV29-1	TRBJ2-3	13	-	CSVVLGSTDTQYF
TRBV5-1	TRBJ2-7	13	TRBD2	CASSLLGGDEQYF
TRBV7-2	TRBJ2-7	16	TRBD2	CASSPRGGGSKYEQYF
TRBV7-9	TRBJ2-7	15	-	CASSLSGRENVGQYF
TRBV7-2	TRBJ2-1	15	TRBD2	CASSLDGAGGSEQFF
TRBV9	TRBJ2-3	15	-	CASSVRSGSTDTQYF
TRBV19	TRBJ1-2	14	TRBD1	CASSNPQGGYGYTF
TRBV19	TRBJ2-5	14	-	CASSPREGEETQYF
TRBV11-2	TRBJ2-2	11	-	CASSSTRGLFF
TRBV5-6	TRBJ2-2	16	TRBD1	CASSPWTGFFPGELFF
TRBV12-3/TRBV12-4	TRBJ1-2	14	TRBD1	CASSPQGVNYGYTF
TRBV6-2/TRBV6-3	TRBJ2-2	16	TRBD2	CASVGLAGVNTGELFF
TRBV6-2/TRBV6-3	TRBJ2-7	13	-	CASSYSGRYEQYF
TRBV7-6	TRBJ1-1	10	-	CASSWRGAFF
TRBV7-8	TRBJ1-5	14	-	CASSLGLGNQPQHF
TRBV2	TRBJ1-2	18	-	CASRGRQRVNLPNYGYTF
TRBV6-5	TRBJ2-2	17	-	CASSYWPSRANTGELFF